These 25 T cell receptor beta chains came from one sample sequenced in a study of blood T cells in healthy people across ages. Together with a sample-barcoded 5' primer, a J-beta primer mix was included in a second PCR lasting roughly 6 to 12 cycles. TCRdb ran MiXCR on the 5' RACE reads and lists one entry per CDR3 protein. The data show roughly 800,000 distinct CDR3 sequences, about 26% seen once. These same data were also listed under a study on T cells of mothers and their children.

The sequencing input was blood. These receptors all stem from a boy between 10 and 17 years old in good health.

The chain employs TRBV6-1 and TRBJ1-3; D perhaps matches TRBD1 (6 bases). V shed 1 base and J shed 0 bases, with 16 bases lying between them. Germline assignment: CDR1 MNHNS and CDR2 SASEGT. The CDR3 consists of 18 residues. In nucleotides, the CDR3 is TGTGCCAGCAGTGAAGGGGGGCAACAGGGCTCCTCTGGAAACACCATATATTTT. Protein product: CASSEGGQQGSSGNTIYF.

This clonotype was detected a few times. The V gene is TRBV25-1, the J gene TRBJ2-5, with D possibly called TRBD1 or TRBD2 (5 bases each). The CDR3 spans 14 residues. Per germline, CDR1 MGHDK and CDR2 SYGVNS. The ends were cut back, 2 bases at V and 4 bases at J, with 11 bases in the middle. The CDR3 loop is CASSEGAGLETQYF. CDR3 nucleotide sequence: TGTGCCAGCAGTGAAGGGGCAGGACTAGAGACCCAGTACTTC.

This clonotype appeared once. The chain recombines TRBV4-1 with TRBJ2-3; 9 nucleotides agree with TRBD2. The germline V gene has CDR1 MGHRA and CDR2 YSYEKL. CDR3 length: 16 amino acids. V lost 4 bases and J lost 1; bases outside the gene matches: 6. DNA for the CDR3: TGCGCCAGCAGCCCTCCTAAGCGGGGGGGCACAGATACGCAGTATTTT. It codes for CASSPPKRGGTDTQYF.

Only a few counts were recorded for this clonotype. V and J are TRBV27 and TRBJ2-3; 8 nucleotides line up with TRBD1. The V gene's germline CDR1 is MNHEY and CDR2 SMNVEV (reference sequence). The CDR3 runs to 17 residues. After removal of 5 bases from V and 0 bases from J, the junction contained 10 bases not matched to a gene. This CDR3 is CASSPQTGGPSTDTQYF. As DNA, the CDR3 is TGTGCCAGCAGTCCGCAAACAGGGGGTCCTAGCACAGATACGCAGTATTTT.

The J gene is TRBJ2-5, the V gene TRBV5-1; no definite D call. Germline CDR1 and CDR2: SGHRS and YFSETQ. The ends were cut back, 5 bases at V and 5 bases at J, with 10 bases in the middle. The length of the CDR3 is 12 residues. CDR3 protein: CASRTESETQYF. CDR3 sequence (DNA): TGCGCCAGCAGGACCGAGTCGGAGACCCAGTACTTC.

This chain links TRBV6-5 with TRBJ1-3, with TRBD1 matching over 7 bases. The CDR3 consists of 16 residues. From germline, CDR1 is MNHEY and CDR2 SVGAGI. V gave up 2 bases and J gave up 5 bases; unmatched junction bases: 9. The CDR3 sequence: CASSYQTGTARNTIYF. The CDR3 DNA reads TGTGCCAGCAGTTACCAGACAGGGACCGCCAGAAACACCATATATTTT.

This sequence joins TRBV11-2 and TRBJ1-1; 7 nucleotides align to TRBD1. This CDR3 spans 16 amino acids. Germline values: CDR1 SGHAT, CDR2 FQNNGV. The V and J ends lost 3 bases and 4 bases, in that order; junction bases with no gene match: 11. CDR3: CASSFPTGRVVTEAFF. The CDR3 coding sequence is TGTGCCAGCAGCTTTCCGACAGGGAGGGTCGTCACTGAAGCTTTCTTT.

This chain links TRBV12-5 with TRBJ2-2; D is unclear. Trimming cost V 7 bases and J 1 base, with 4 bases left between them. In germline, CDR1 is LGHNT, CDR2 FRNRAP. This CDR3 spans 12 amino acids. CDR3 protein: CASAVNTGELFF. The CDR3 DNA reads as TGTGCTAGTGCCGTGAACACCGGGGAGCTGTTTTTT.

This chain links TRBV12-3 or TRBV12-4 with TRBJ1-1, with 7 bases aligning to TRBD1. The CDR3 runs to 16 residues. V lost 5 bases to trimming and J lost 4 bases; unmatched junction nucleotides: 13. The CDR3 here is CASSPILGTAGTEAFF. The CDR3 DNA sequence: TGTGCCAGCAGTCCTATACTCGGGACAGCCGGCACTGAAGCTTTCTTT.

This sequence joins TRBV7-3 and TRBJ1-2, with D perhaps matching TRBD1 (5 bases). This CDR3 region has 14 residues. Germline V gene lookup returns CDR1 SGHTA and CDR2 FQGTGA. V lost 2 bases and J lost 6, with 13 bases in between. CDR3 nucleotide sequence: TGTGCCAGCAGCTTATATAACAGGAAGGATGGCTACACCTTC. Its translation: CASSLYNRKDGYTF.

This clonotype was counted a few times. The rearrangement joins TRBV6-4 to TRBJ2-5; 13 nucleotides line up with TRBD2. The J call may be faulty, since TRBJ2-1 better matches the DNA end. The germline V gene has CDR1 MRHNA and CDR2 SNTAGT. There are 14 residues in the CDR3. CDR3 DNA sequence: TGTGCCAGCAGTGAGACTAGCGGGGGGAATGAGCAGTTCTTC. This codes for CASSETSGGNEQFF.

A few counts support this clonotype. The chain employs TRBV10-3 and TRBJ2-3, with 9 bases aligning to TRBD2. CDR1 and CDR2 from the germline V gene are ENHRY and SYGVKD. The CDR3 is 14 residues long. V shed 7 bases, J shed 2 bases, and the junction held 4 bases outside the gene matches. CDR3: CAIKGGGATDTQYF. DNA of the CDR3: TGTGCCATCAAAGGCGGGGGGGCCACAGATACGCAGTATTTT.

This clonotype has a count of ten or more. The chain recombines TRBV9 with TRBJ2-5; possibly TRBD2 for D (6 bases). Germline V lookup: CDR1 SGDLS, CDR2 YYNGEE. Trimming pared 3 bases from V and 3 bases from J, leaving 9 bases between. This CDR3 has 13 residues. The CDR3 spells CASSASGEETQYF. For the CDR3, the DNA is TGTGCCAGCAGCGCCTCGGGGGAAGAGACCCAGTACTTC.

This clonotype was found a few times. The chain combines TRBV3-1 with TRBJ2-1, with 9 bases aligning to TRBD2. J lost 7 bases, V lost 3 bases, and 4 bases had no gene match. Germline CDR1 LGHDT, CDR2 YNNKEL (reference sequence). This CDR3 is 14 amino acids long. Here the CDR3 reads CASSQRGGENEQFF. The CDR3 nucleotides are TGTGCCAGCAGCCAGCGGGGGGGGGAAAATGAGCAGTTCTTC.

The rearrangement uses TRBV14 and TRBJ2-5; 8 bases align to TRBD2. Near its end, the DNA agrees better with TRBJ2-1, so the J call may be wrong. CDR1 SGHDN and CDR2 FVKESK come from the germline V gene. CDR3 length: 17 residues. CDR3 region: CASSQAIGGALYNEQFF. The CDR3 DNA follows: TGTGCCAGCAGCCAAGCTATCGGGGGGGCTCTCTACAATGAGCAGTTCTTC.

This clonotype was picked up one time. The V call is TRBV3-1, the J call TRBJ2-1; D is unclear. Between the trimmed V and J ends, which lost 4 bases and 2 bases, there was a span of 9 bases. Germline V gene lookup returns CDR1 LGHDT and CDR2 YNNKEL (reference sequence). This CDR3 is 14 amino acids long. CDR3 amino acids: CASSRLTPYNEQFF. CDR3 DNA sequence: TGTGCCAGCAGCCGTCTGACCCCCTACAATGAGCAGTTCTTC.

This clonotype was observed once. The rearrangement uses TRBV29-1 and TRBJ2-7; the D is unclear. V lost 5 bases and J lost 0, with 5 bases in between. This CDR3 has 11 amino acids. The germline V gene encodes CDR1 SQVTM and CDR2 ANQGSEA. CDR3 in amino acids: CSVTVSYEQYF. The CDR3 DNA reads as TGCAGCGTTACAGTCTCCTACGAGCAGTACTTC.

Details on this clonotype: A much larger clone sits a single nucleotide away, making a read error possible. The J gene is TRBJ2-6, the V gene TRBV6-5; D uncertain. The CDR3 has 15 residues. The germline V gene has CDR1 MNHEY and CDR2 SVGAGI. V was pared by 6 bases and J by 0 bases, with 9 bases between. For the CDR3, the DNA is TGTGCCAGCAGCCTTCAGTACTCTGGGGCCAACGTCCTGACTTTC. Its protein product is CASSLQYSGANVLTF.

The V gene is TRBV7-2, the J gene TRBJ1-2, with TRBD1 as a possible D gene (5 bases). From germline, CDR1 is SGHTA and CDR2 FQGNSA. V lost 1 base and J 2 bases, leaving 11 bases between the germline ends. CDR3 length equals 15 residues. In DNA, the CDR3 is TGTGCCAGCAGCTTAGAGACGGGACGCAACTATGGCTACACCTTC. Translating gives CASSLETGRNYGYTF.

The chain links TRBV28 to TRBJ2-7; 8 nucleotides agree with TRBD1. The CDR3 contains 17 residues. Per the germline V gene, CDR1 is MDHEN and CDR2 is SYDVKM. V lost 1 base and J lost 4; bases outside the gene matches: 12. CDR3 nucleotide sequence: TGTGCCAGCAGTTTATTCGCCGGACAGGGAGTATCTTACGAGCAGTACTTC. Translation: CASSLFAGQGVSYEQYF.

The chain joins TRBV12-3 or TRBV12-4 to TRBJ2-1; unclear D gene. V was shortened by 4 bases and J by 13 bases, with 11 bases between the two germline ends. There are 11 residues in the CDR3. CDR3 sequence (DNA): TGTGCCAGCAGTTACGACTCGGAACAGTTCTTC. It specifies CASSYDSEQFF.

CDR3 amino acids: CASSLGKVGERLEKLFF. The DNA of the CDR3 is TGTGCCAGCAGCTTAGGGAAAGTCGGGGAACGCCTTGAAAAACTGTTTTTT. The genes are TRBV7-9 and TRBJ1-4, with D hard to call. V was shortened by 1 base and J by 7 bases, with 19 bases between the two germline ends. This CDR3 contains 17 residues. Germline V gene data show CDR1 as SEHNR and CDR2 as FQNEAQ (reference sequence). The full variable domain, with the rest looked up from reference TRBV7-9 and TRBJ1-4, is DTGVSQNPRHKITKRGQNVTFRCDPISEHNRLYWYRQTLGQGPEFLTYFQNEAQLEKSRLLSDRFSAERPKGSFSTLEIQRTEQGDSAMYLCASSLGKVGERLEKLFFGSGTQLSVL.

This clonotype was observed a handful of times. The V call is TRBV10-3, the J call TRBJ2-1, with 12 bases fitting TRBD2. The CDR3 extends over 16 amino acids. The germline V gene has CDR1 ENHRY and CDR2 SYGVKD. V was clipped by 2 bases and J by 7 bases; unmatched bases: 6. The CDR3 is CAISEPTSGGSNEQFF. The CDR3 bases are TGTGCCATCAGTGAGCCGACTAGCGGGGGCTCTAATGAGCAGTTCTTC.

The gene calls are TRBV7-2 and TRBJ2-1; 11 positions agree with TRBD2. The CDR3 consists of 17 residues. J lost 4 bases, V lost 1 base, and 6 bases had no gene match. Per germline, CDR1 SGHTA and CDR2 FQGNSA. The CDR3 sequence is CASSLGVAGGIYNEQFF. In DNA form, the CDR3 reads TGTGCCAGCAGCTTAGGAGTAGCGGGGGGGATTTACAATGAGCAGTTCTTC.

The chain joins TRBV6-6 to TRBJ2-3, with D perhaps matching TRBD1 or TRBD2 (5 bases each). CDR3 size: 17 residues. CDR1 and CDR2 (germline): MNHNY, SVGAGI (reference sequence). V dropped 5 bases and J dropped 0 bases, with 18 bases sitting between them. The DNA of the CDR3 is TGTGCCAGCAGTCCCCGAGGGGAAGGGAAAAGCACAGATACGCAGTATTTT. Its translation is CASSPRGEGKSTDTQYF.